This T cell receptor (beta chain) was profiled in a study of shared clonotypes between healthy human individuals. The authors split each subset's genomic DNA evenly across several immunoSEQ plates. The method was immunoSEQ multiplex PCR; TCRdb's version includes in-frame clones alone and lacks a portion of them. The table shows 2 million to 2.5 million clones, with approximately 93% occurring only once. Subsets obtained from CD4+ cells comprised CD45RA+ naive and CD45RA-negative memory cells. Germline values: CDR1 SQVTM, CDR2 ANQGSEA. The V gene lost 6 bases and the J gene lost 6 bases, with 20 bases spanning the gap. The CDR3 is made up of 14 amino acids.

What was sequenced was naive CD4+ T cells from PBMCs. Stated subset: CD45RA+ positively selected. This receptor was obtained from a man aged 18 to 29 in good health. Some clones in this sample may be carry-over from other donors' samples. The chain is built from TRBV29-1 and TRBJ1-1, with D hard to call. The CDR3 DNA sequence: TGCAGCGTACGACCCCGATTGAGTAATGCTGAAGCTTTCTTT. The encoded protein is CSVRPRLSNAEAFF.